The TCR beta chain described here comes from a study of blood T cell repertoires in COVID-19. Study-level background: COVID-19 samples, acute and convalescent, were from the United States, Italy and Spain.

The CDR3 has 20 residues. Per germline, CDR1 SGHDN and CDR2 FVKESK. J lost 0 bases, V lost 1 base, and 16 bases had no gene match. Sequencing used immunoSEQ multiplex PCR; TCRdb keeps in-frame clones, though not all of them. There are 25,000 to 35,000 clones in the sample; roughly 65% occur only once, and roughly 17% lies in the top ten. The chain couples TRBV14 to TRBJ2-5; the match to TRBD2 covers 8 bases. This TCR came from a human donor in a cohort sampled during active COVID-19. Sequenced: peripheral blood. In DNA, the CDR3 is TGTGCCAGCAGCCAAGTAAACTTGGGTTGGACTAGCCAGTACCAAGAGACCCAGTACTTC. The encoded protein is CASSQVNLGWTSQYQETQYF.